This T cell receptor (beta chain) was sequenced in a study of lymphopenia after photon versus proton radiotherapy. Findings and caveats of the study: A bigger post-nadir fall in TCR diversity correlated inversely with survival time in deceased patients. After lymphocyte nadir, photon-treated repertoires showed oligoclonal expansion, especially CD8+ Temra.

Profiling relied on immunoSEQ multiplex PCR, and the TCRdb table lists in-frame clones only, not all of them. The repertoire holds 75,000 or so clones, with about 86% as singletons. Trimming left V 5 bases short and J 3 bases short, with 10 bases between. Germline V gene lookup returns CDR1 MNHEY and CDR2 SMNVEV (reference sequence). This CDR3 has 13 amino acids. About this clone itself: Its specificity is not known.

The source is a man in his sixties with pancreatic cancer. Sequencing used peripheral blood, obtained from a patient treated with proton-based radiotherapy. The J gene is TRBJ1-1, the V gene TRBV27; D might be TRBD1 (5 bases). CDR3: CASSDLGDTEAFF. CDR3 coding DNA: TGTGCCAGCAGTGATCTAGGGGACACTGAAGCTTTCTTT.